This TCR beta chain comes out of a study of blood T cell repertoires in COVID-19. Study in general: Samples came from the United States, Italy and Spain, spanning acute and convalescent COVID-19.

This clone showed up just once. Generated by immunoSEQ multiplex PCR, the TCRdb table keeps only in-frame clones and is missing some. This sample has 350,000 to 450,000 clones, with 90% to 95% found just once. This receptor was obtained from a woman in her forties who had been exposed to COVID-19. Sequenced sample: PBMCs or T cells enriched from blood (not recorded which).

CDR3 loop: CASREGQMNSPLHF. For the CDR3, the DNA is TGTGCCAGCAGAGAGGGACAGATGAATTCACCCCTCCACTTT. J is TRBJ1-6 and V is TRBV7-9, with 7 bases lining up with TRBD1. Germline CDR1 and CDR2: SEHNR and FQNEAQ (reference sequence). V shed 6 bases, J shed 7 bases, and the junction held 6 bases outside the gene matches. The CDR3 covers 14 residues.